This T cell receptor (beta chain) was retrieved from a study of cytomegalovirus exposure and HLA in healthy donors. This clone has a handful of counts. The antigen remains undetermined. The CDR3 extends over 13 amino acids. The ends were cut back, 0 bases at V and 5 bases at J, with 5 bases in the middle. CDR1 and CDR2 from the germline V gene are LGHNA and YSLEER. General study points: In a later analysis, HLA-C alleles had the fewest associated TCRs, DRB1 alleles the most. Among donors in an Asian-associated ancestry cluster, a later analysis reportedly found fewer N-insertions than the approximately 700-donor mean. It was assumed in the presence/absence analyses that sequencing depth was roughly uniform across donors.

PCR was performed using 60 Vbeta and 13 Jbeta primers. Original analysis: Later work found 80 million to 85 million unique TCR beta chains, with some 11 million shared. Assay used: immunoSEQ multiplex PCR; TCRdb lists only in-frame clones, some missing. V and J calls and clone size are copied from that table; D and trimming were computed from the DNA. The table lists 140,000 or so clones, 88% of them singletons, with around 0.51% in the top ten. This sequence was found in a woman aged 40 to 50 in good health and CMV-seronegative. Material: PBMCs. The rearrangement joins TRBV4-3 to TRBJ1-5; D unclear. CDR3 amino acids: CASSQDSDQPQHF. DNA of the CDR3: TGCGCCAGCAGCCAAGATTCCGATCAGCCCCAGCATTTT.